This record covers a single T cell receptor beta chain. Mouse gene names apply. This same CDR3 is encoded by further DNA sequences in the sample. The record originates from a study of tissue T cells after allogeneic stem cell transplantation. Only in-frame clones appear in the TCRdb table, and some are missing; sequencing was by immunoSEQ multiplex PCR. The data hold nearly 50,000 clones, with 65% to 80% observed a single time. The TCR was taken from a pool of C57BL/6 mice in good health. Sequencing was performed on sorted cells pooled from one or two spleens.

CDR3 loop: CASSLGGAETLYF. The CDR3 DNA, read in part, is TGTGCCAGCAGTTTGGGGGGTGCAGAAACGCTGTAT. The genes are TRBV15 and TRBJ2-3, with D perhaps given as TRBD1 or TRBD2 (5 bases each). The read ends 1 residue early relative to the CDR3; the germline J gene fills the gap. V was cut by 3 bases and J by 1 base, with 5 bases left in between. Germline V lookup: CDR1 SGHND, CDR2 FRSKSL. This CDR3 has 13 amino acids.